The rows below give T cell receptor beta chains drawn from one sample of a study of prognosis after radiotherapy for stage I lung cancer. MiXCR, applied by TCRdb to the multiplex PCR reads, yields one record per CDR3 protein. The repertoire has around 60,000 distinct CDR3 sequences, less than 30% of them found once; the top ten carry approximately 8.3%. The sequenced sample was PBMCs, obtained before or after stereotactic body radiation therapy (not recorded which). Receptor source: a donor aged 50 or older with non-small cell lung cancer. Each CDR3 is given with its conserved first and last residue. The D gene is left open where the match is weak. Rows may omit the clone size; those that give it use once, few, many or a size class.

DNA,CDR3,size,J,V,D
TGTGCCAGCCTGACAGGGCTCGGGAACACTGAAGCTTTCTTT,CASLTGLGNTEAFF,many,TRBJ1-1,TRBV2,TRBD1
TGTGCCAGCGGTAAAAGGGACAGGAGCTACGAGCAGCACTTC,CASGKRDRSYEQHF,NA,TRBJ2-7,TRBV6-1,TRBD1
TGTGCCACCAGTGAGGTCAGGGCCCCCGGGGAAGATACGCAGTATTTT,CATSEVRAPGEDTQYF,many,TRBJ2-3,TRBV24-1,NA
TGCAGTGCTGTCCGCGAAGTCATCGACACTGAAGCTTTCTTT,CSAVREVIDTEAFF,NA,TRBJ1-1,TRBV20-1,NA
TGTGCCAGCAGCAGTGGTAGGGCAGGGTCCACTGAAGCTTTCTTT,CASSSGRAGSTEAFF,many,TRBJ1-1,TRBV11-2,NA
TGTGCCAGCCACCAGGAAGGGTCCACCGGGGAGCTGTTTTTT,CASHQEGSTGELFF,NA,TRBJ2-2,TRBV12-3/TRBV12-4,NA
TGTGCCAGCAGCCAAGATCCTCCGAGACAGGGGTTGGGGGAGCAGTACTTC,CASSQDPPRQGLGEQYF,many,TRBJ2-7,TRBV3-1,TRBD1
TGTGCCAGCACTTCGCGGCCCCCCGAGAACACCATATATTTT,CASTSRPPENTIYF,many,TRBJ1-3,TRBV6-1,NA
TGCAGTGCCGTCGGGTATTATGGCTACACCTTC,CSAVGYYGYTF,NA,TRBJ1-2,TRBV20-1,NA
TGTGCCAGCAGTGATTCCAAGGGGTACTATGGCTACACCTTC,CASSDSKGYYGYTF,many,TRBJ1-2,TRBV25-1,NA